This T cell receptor beta chain was identified during a study of blood T cell repertoires in COVID-19. In the study overall: Donors in the United States, Italy and Spain gave samples during acute or convalescent COVID-19.

The CDR3 length is 17 residues. V shed 2 bases and J 6 bases; nucleotides not matched to a gene: 13. CDR1 is SGHRS, CDR2 YFSETQ, per germline. In the authors' workflow: Scientists estimated how many nucleated cells there were by amplifying reference gene primers. The protocol was immunoSEQ multiplex PCR, while the TCRdb copy is restricted to in-frame clones and leaves out a portion. Clonal size and the V and J genes are those of that table, whereas D and trimming came from the DNA. The table lists approximately 300,000 clones, around 87% of them singletons. Cohort 3 donors counted as recovered after two negative PCRs, clearance, or resolved symptoms.

This chain joins TRBV5-1 and TRBJ2-4; 8 bases are shared with TRBD1. The clonotype originates from a woman between 25 and 40 years old who had recovered from COVID-19. The sample was PBMCs or T cells enriched from blood (not recorded which). The CDR3 nucleotides are TGCGCCAGCAGCTTACAGTCCGGGACAGGAGCATTAAACATTCAGTACTTC. Its translation: CASSLQSGTGALNIQYF.